These 23 T cell receptor beta chains were all obtained from the same sample, sequenced in a study of blood T cell repertoires in COVID-19. The repertoire was sequenced with immunoSEQ multiplex PCR; TCRdb's copy has only in-frame clones and lacks some. The sample yields fewer than 250,000 clones, approximately 78% seen once. Sequenced input: peripheral blood. The receptors come from a woman aged 80 or older with acute or convalescent COVID-19.

The chain couples TRBV19 to TRBJ1-1; no reliable D call. V gave up 7 bases and J gave up 0 bases, with 9 bases separating them. Per germline, CDR1 LNHDA and CDR2 SQIVND (reference sequence). CDR3 length: 13 amino acids. CDR3 region: CASTAVLNTEAFF. The CDR3 region has the DNA TGTGCCAGTACCGCGGTTCTGAACACTGAAGCTTTCTTT.

V gene TRBV11-1 combines with J gene TRBJ1-3; TRBD1 might be the D (5 bases). CDR1 and CDR2 from the germline V gene are SGHAT and FQDESV (reference sequence). The CDR3 is 13 residues long. The V end lost 6 bases, the J end lost 4 bases, and 10 bases lay between the germline ends. DNA of the CDR3: TGTGCCAGCAGTCCAGGGTCCGGAAACACCATATATTTT. Translation gives CASSPGSGNTIYF.

This chain joins TRBV10-3 and TRBJ1-4; TRBD1 agrees at 8 bases. After removal of 7 bases from V and 5 bases from J, the junction contained 6 bases not matched to a gene. The CDR3 runs to 14 residues. In germline, CDR1 is ENHRY, CDR2 SYGVKD. As DNA, the CDR3 is TGTGCCATCAATGACAGGGGACCAAATGAAAAACTGTTTTTT. Residues: CAINDRGPNEKLFF.

The chain links TRBV9 to TRBJ2-7; D not resolved. V was shortened by 1 base and J by 5 bases, with 13 bases between the two germline ends. Germline V lookup: CDR1 SGDLS, CDR2 YYNGEE. This CDR3 region has 14 residues. The CDR3 loop is CASSVRGSNDEQYF. DNA of the CDR3: TGTGCCAGCAGCGTACGTGGTAGCAACGACGAGCAGTACTTC.

This clone has a count of ten or more. The gene calls are TRBV20-1 and TRBJ2-7, with 9 bases aligning to TRBD2. V shed 3 bases and J 7 bases; nucleotides not matched to a gene: 7. The CDR3 has 13 amino acids. Per the germline V gene, CDR1 is DFQATT and CDR2 is SNEGSKA (reference sequence). For the CDR3, the DNA is TGCAGTGCTAGTTTAGCGGGAGTGGGTGAGCAGTACTTC. Its translation is CSASLAGVGEQYF.

This chain uses TRBV7-8 with TRBJ1-1, with 7 nucleotides matching TRBD1. V was pared by 0 bases and J by 5 bases, with 3 bases of the junction left unmatched. The CDR3 has 14 residues. The germline CDR1 and CDR2 sequences are SGHVS and FQNEAQ. CDR3: CASSLARGHTEAFF. The CDR3 bases are TGTGCCAGCAGCTTAGCAAGGGGGCATACTGAAGCTTTCTTT.

J is TRBJ2-1 and V is TRBV18; possible D gene TRBD1, 5 bases. Germline V gives CDR1 KGHSH, CDR2 LQKENI. V lost 2 bases to trimming and J lost 8 bases, with 7 bases between them. CDR3 size: 12 residues. CDR3 residues: CASSPTRDEQFF. CDR3 bases: TGTGCCAGCTCACCAACCAGGGATGAGCAGTTCTTC.

This sequence joins TRBV3-1 (or the pseudogene TRBV3-2) and TRBJ1-1, with a possible D match to TRBD1 (6 bases). The CDR3 is made up of 14 amino acids. Germline assignment: CDR1 LGHDT and CDR2 YNNKEL (reference sequence). V was clipped by 6 bases and J by 0 bases, with 11 bases between them. CDR3 loop: CASSPGHMNTEAFF. The DNA for the CDR3 is TGTGCCAGCAGTCCGGGACACATGAACACTGAAGCTTTCTTT.

This clone was counted between two and nine times. The V and J genes are TRBV3-1 (or the pseudogene TRBV3-2) and TRBJ2-5; possible D gene TRBD2, 6 bases. Trimming stripped 4 bases from V and 4 bases from J, with 13 bases between. Per germline, CDR1 LGHDT and CDR2 YNNKEL (reference sequence). The CDR3 covers 14 residues. CDR3 DNA sequence: TGTGCCAGCAGCCCCGGAGCGGAGGGAGAGACCCAGTACTTC. It translates to CASSPGAEGETQYF.

This clone occurred once. This chain uses TRBV7-3 with TRBJ2-7; maybe TRBD2 (6 bases). With 2 bases removed from V and 2 bases from J, the gap between germline ends came to 10 bases. The CDR3 covers 14 residues. From germline, CDR1 is SGHTA and CDR2 FQGTGA. Written as DNA, the CDR3 is TGTGCCAGCAGCTTACTAGGCGGGACCTACGAGCAGTACTTC. This gives the protein CASSLLGGTYEQYF. The whole variable domain, filled in from reference TRBV7-3 and TRBJ2-7, reads GAGVSQTPSNKVTEKGKYVELRCDPISGHTALYWYRQSLGQGPEFLIYFQGTGAADDSGLPNDRFFAVRPEGSVSTLKIQRTERGDSAVYLCASSLLGGTYEQYFGPGTRLTVT.

The chain has TRBV30 and TRBJ1-1; D ambiguous. Germline values: CDR1 GTSNPN, CDR2 SVGIG (reference sequence). V was pared by 2 bases and J by 10 bases, with 14 bases between. The CDR3 has 12 residues. The CDR3 spells CAWSSQGRGAFF. DNA of the CDR3: TGTGCCTGGAGTTCTCAAGGGCGGGGAGCTTTCTTT.

The chain joins TRBV25-1 to TRBJ2-7; 8 nucleotides match TRBD2. The length of the CDR3 is 13 residues. J was trimmed by 2 bases and V by 6 bases; bases with no gene match: 3. The germline CDR1 and CDR2 sequences are MGHDK and SYGVNS. The CDR3 reads CASRPGGPYEQYF. DNA of the CDR3: TGTGCCAGCAGGCCGGGAGGGCCCTACGAGCAGTACTTC.

This clone was counted a few times. The V call is TRBV2, the J call TRBJ2-5; D possibly corresponds to TRBD2 (6 bases). The CDR3 covers 15 residues. The germline V gene has CDR1 SNHLY and CDR2 FYNNEI. V was shortened by 8 bases and J by 1 base, with 17 bases between the two germline ends. CDR3 DNA: TGTGCCAGCTCCCGGGACTTACTGCCCCAAGAGACCCAGTACTTC. This sequence encodes CASSRDLLPQETQYF.

The CDR3 DNA is TGTGCCAGCAGTTACAGGGGGCGAGGGTTGGGCACTGAAGCTTTCTTT. Protein sequence: CASSYRGRGLGTEAFF. The chain links TRBV6-5 to TRBJ1-1; TRBD1 agrees at 7 bases. Losses at the gene ends were 2 bases for V and 4 bases for J; bases not matched to a gene: 10. CDR1 and CDR2 (germline): MNHEY, SVGAGI. The CDR3 is made up of 16 amino acids.

This clone was seen a few times. The V gene is TRBV29-1, the J gene TRBJ1-1; weak D call: TRBD1 (6 bases). CDR1 and CDR2 (germline): SQVTM, ANQGSEA. Between the trimmed V and J ends, which lost 7 bases and 4 bases, there was a span of 19 bases. This CDR3 spans 14 amino acids. In DNA form, the CDR3 reads TGCAGCGCACACAACCTACAGGGCGTCACTGAAGCTTTCTTT. It translates to CSAHNLQGVTEAFF.

The V gene is TRBV6-5, the J gene TRBJ2-1; the match to TRBD1 covers 9 bases. The V gene's germline CDR1 is MNHEY and CDR2 SVGAGI. The CDR3 has 15 amino acids. V shed 6 bases and J 0 bases; nucleotides not matched to a gene: 3. CDR3 residues: CASSLGQGSYNEQFF. The CDR3 region has the DNA TGTGCCAGCAGCCTGGGACAGGGCTCCTACAATGAGCAGTTCTTC.

V usage is TRBV5-1 and J usage is TRBJ2-5, with D maybe TRBD2 (6 bases). V lost 4 bases and J lost 5, with 12 bases in between. The CDR3 consists of 13 residues. Germline CDR1 SGHRS, CDR2 YFSETQ. CDR3 amino acids: CASSQVRGETQYF. CDR3 nucleotide sequence: TGCGCCAGCAGCCAAGTCCGGGGGGAGACCCAGTACTTC. The full variable domain, in which reference TRBV5-1 and TRBJ2-5 provide the parts outside the CDR3, is KAGVTQTPRYLIKTRGQQVTLSCSPISGHRSVSWYQQTPGQGLQFLFEYFSETQRNKGNFPGRFSGRQFSNSRSEMNVSTLELGDSALYLCASSQVRGETQYFGPGTRLLVL.

The J gene is TRBJ2-7, the V gene TRBV6-5; 14 bases agree with TRBD2. CDR3 length equals 15 residues. V dropped 7 bases and J dropped 3; count of bases not matched to a gene: 5. CDR1 and CDR2 from the germline V gene are MNHEY and SVGAGI. The CDR3 DNA follows: TGTGCCAGCACCGTTGGACTAGCGGGAGGCTACGAGCAGTACTTC. As protein: CASTVGLAGGYEQYF.

The chain employs TRBV18 and TRBJ1-2, with 8 bases identical to TRBD1. This CDR3 comprises 14 residues. J was trimmed by 6 bases and V by 4 bases; bases with no gene match: 7. Germline V CDR1 and CDR2: KGHSH, LQKENI. CDR3 loop: CASSLMTGVDGYTF. The CDR3, as DNA: TGTGCCAGCTCACTTATGACAGGGGTAGATGGCTACACCTTC.

This chain joins TRBV7-9 and TRBJ1-4, with D uncertain. V lost 11 bases and J lost 0, with 10 bases in between. This CDR3 is built from 13 residues. Per germline, CDR1 SEHNR and CDR2 FQNEAQ (reference sequence). The CDR3 region is CALRESTNEKLFF. The CDR3 DNA follows: TGTGCCCTCCGAGAATCAACTAATGAAAAACTGTTTTTT.

The V and J genes are TRBV30 and TRBJ1-4, with TRBD1 matching over 8 bases. The germline V gene has CDR1 GTSNPN and CDR2 SVGIG (reference sequence). V dropped 3 bases and J dropped 2; count of bases not matched to a gene: 14. This CDR3 is 18 amino acids long. The CDR3 spells CAWSTPGQEFTTNEKLFF. CDR3 bases: TGTGCCTGGAGCACACCGGGACAGGAATTTACTACTAATGAAAAACTGTTTTTT. The full variable domain, its missing parts supplied by reference TRBV30 and TRBJ1-4, is SQTIHQWPATLVQPVGSPLSLECTVEGTSNPNLYWYRQAAGRGLQLLFYSVGIGQISSEVPQNLSASRPQDRQFILSSKKLLLSDSGFYLCAWSTPGQEFTTNEKLFFGSGTQLSVL.

The rearrangement joins TRBV4-3 to TRBJ2-2; D not resolved. Trimming cost V 0 bases and J 5 bases, with 13 bases left between them. Germline CDR1 LGHNA, CDR2 YSLEER. This CDR3 contains 16 residues. The CDR3 DNA reads as TGCGCCAGCAGCCAAGATGCCCATGGCCTTACCGGGGAGCTGTTTTTT. Translation gives CASSQDAHGLTGELFF.

In its sample, this clone was seen a few times. The sample has other DNA sequences that encode this CDR3 too. J is TRBJ1-2 and V is TRBV5-1, with D perhaps matching TRBD1 (6 bases). Germline lookup yields CDR1 SGHRS and CDR2 YFSETQ. The CDR3 sequence is 14 residues long. V lost 0 bases to trimming and J lost 6 bases, with 12 bases between them. The CDR3 nucleotides read TGCGCCAGCAGCTTGGATGGGGGCAGGGATGGCTACACCTTC. Protein product: CASSLDGGRDGYTF.